These 25 T cell receptor beta chains came from one sample sequenced in a study of blood T cell repertoires in COVID-19. The assay was immunoSEQ multiplex PCR, and TCRdb's table has in-frame clones only and misses some. The sample carries roughly 32,000 clones, roughly 75% recorded once. Sequenced sample: peripheral blood. All receptors derive from a man aged 80 or over with active or convalescent COVID-19.

V gene TRBV19 combines with J gene TRBJ1-4; 7 positions match TRBD1. The CDR3 is 15 amino acids. Germline loops: CDR1 LNHDA, CDR2 SQIVND (reference sequence). The V segment lost 5 bases and the J segment 1 base; nucleotides outside the gene matches: 4. This CDR3 reads CASSFRQGTNEKLFF. CDR3 nucleotides: TGTGCCAGTAGTTTTCGACAGGGAACTAATGAAAAACTGTTTTTT.

This sequence joins TRBV5-6 and TRBJ2-7, with 10 bases that match TRBD1. Germline V gene data show CDR1 as SGHDT and CDR2 as YYEEEE. This CDR3 comprises 15 residues. The V gene end was trimmed by 4 bases and the J gene end by 3 bases; junction bases not matched to a gene: 7. CDR3 residues: CASSAGQGLRYEQYF. CDR3 coding DNA: TGTGCCAGCAGCGCGGGACAGGGGCTACGCTACGAGCAGTACTTC.

The chain carries TRBV5-1 and TRBJ2-5, with 9 bases aligning to TRBD1. CDR3 size: 15 residues. Trimming took 6 bases from V and 2 from J; bases not matched to a gene: 8. CDR1 and CDR2 from the germline V gene are SGHRS and YFSETQ. The CDR3 DNA sequence: TGCGCCAGCACCAATGGGGACAGGGATCAAGAGACCCAGTACTTC. Its translation: CASTNGDRDQETQYF.

This clone was seen a few times. The chain joins TRBV11-3 to TRBJ2-5; 11 positions match TRBD2. With 2 bases clipped from V and 5 bases from J, the junction kept 10 bases outside the gene matches. The CDR3 has 17 residues. Germline CDR1 SGHNT, CDR2 YENEEA. The CDR3 DNA follows: TGTGCCAGCAGCTTAAGAGTGGCTAGCGGGAGGAGTGAGACCCAGTACTTC. It specifies CASSLRVASGRSETQYF.

The V and J genes are TRBV19 and TRBJ2-7; 9 nucleotides line up with TRBD1. The CDR3 runs to 14 residues. Per germline, CDR1 LNHDA and CDR2 SQIVND (reference sequence). V lost 3 bases to trimming and J lost 3 bases; unmatched junction nucleotides: 3. CDR3 DNA: TGTGCCAGTAGTATCGGGGACAGGGTCTACGAGCAGTACTTC. Its translation is CASSIGDRVYEQYF.

This chain links TRBV6-2 or TRBV6-3 with TRBJ1-5; maybe TRBD1 (5 bases). Looked up from germline, CDR1 is MNHEY and CDR2 is SVGEGT. The CDR3 length is 17 residues. V was clipped by 5 bases and J by 3 bases, with 20 bases between them. CDR3 residues: CASSPITLRQTNQPQHF. CDR3 coding DNA: TGTGCCAGCAGTCCCATAACTCTCCGACAGACCAATCAGCCCCAGCATTTT.

The chain recombines TRBV5-1 with TRBJ2-3, with TRBD2 identical over 8 bases. The V and J ends lost 4 bases and 8 bases, in that order; junction bases with no gene match: 15. CDR1 SGHRS and CDR2 YFSETQ come from the germline V gene. The CDR3 is 16 residues long. Here the CDR3 reads CASSPETSGRMGTQYF. CDR3 in DNA: TGCGCCAGCAGCCCGGAAACTAGCGGTCGGATGGGTACGCAGTATTTT.

This chain links TRBV6-1 with TRBJ2-5; weak D call: TRBD1 (5 bases). With 2 bases removed from V and 2 bases from J, the gap between germline ends came to 15 bases. This CDR3 has 16 residues. Germline-derived CDR1 and CDR2 are MNHNS and SASEGT. The CDR3 DNA reads as TGTGCCAGCAGTGAAAGCCCAGGGTGGAAGCAAGAGACCCAGTACTTC. Its protein is CASSESPGWKQETQYF.

The chain has TRBV29-1 and TRBJ2-3, with 11 bases fitting TRBD2. The CDR3 is made up of 15 amino acids. J was trimmed by 0 bases and V by 1 base; bases with no gene match: 0. The V gene's germline CDR1 is SQVTM and CDR2 ANQGSEA. The CDR3 reads CSVEGTSGSTDTQYF. For the CDR3, the DNA is TGCAGCGTTGAAGGGACTAGCGGGAGCACAGATACGCAGTATTTT.

This clone was seen only a few times. This rearrangement joins TRBV5-1 to TRBJ2-1, with D uncertain. The germline V and J ends were trimmed by 5 bases and 0 bases, with 6 bases remaining between them. CDR1 and CDR2 from the germline V gene are SGHRS and YFSETQ. This CDR3 comprises 13 residues. Here the CDR3 reads CASRTSSYNEQFF. As DNA, the CDR3 is TGCGCCAGCAGAACAAGCTCCTACAATGAGCAGTTCTTC.

Concerning this clone itself: The junction does not match germline at one end; this may be a read error. The chain joins TRBV6-5 to TRBJ2-2, with D perhaps matching TRBD2 (5 bases). Per the germline V gene, CDR1 is MNHEY and CDR2 is SVGAGI. The CDR3 totals 13 residues. The CDR3 DNA is TGTGCCAGCGTCTTAGTAGTCCCCGGGGAGCTGCTTTTT. Its protein product is CASVLVVPGELLF.

There are a few counts of this clone. The V and J genes are TRBV6-2 or TRBV6-3 and TRBJ2-1, with D perhaps TRBD1 (6 bases). The germline gives CDR1 MNHEY, CDR2 SVGEGT. V was cut by 5 bases and J by 5 bases, with 16 bases left in between. The CDR3 contains 15 residues. This CDR3 is CASSRTGTRDNEQFF. As DNA, the CDR3 is TGTGCCAGCAGTAGAACCGGGACAAGAGACAATGAGCAGTTCTTC.

The chain joins TRBV5-6 to TRBJ2-6; D is perhaps TRBD1 (5 bases). V dropped 7 bases and J dropped 2 bases, with 13 bases sitting between them. Germline CDR1 is SGHDT and CDR2 is YYEEEE. The CDR3 spans 15 residues. The CDR3: CASQITQAGANVLTF. CDR3 nucleotides: TGTGCCAGCCAGATAACACAGGCTGGGGCCAACGTCCTGACTTTC. Full variable domain (remainder filled in from reference TRBV5-6 and TRBJ2-6): DAGVTQSPTHLIKTRGQQVTLRCSPKSGHDTVSWYQQALGQGPQFIFQYYEEEERQRGNFPDRFSGHQFPNYSSELNVNALLLGDSALYLCASQITQAGANVLTFGAGSRLTVL.

The chain has TRBV28 and TRBJ1-2, with 9 bases matching TRBD1. This CDR3 region has 16 residues. Unmatched junction bases numbered 14, after V lost 6 bases and J lost 6 bases. Germline V gives CDR1 MDHEN, CDR2 SYDVKM. As DNA, the CDR3 is TGTGCCAGCAGCTCCGGGACAGGGTTGTCGGTGGATGGCTACACCTTC. It specifies CASSSGTGLSVDGYTF.

This chain links TRBV4-2 with TRBJ2-7; TRBD2 matches 8 bases. The CDR3 runs 17 residues. Germline CDR1 reads LGHNA; CDR2 reads YNFKEQ. The V and J ends lost 1 base and 4 bases, in that order; junction bases with no gene match: 12. CDR3 sequence reads: CASSQGLTGGPMYEQYF. The DNA of the CDR3 is TGTGCCAGCAGCCAAGGTTTGACGGGAGGGCCCATGTACGAGCAGTACTTC.

In its sample, this clone was seen once. The rearrangement links TRBV6-5 to TRBJ2-7; D possibly corresponds to TRBD1 (5 bases). This CDR3 has 11 amino acids. Trimming took off 6 bases at V and 6 bases at J, with 9 bases between the two ends. Germline-derived CDR1 and CDR2 are MNHEY and SVGAGI. This chain's CDR3 is CASRDTLEQYF. The CDR3 region has the DNA TGTGCCAGCAGGGACACGCTCGAGCAGTACTTC.

This CDR3 reads CASNPTGESTEAFF. The DNA for the CDR3 is TGTGCCAGCAACCCGACAGGGGAGAGCACTGAAGCTTTCTTT. This sequence joins TRBV25-1 and TRBJ1-1; 8 bases fit TRBD1. Per germline, CDR1 MGHDK and CDR2 SYGVNS. This CDR3 has 14 amino acids. Trimming cost V 7 bases and J 4 bases; bases outside gene matches: 8.

V and J are TRBV28 and TRBJ2-6; the match to TRBD1 covers 8 bases. The germline V gene has CDR1 MDHEN and CDR2 SYDVKM. V trimming: 2 bases; J trimming: 2 bases; junction bases outside the gene matches: 2. The CDR3 sequence is 16 residues long. Here the CDR3 reads CASSLQGAPGANVLTF. In DNA, the CDR3 is TGTGCCAGCAGTTTACAGGGGGCTCCTGGGGCCAACGTCCTGACTTTC.

The chain couples TRBV5-4 to TRBJ2-7, with D perhaps TRBD1 (6 bases). CDR3 length: 14 residues. The V end was cut by 2 bases, the J end by 2 bases, with 11 bases between. Germline V gene sequence: CDR1 SGHNT, CDR2 YYREEE (reference sequence). The DNA of the CDR3 is TGTGCCAGCAGCTTTGGGACACAAACCTACGAGCAGTACTTC. It specifies CASSFGTQTYEQYF.

The rearrangement links TRBV7-2 to TRBJ2-2; perhaps TRBD2 as D (5 bases). The V end lost 4 bases, the J end lost 6 bases, and 9 bases lay between the germline ends. The germline CDR1 and CDR2 sequences are SGHTA and FQGNSA. CDR3 length: 13 amino acids. The CDR3 sequence is CASSSLGAGELFF. The CDR3 DNA reads as TGTGCCAGCAGCTCCCTCGGGGCCGGGGAGCTGTTTTTT.

The chain is built from TRBV18 and TRBJ1-1; D unresolved. Germline lookup yields CDR1 KGHSH and CDR2 LQKENI. V lost 2 bases, J lost 0 bases, and 10 bases lay in between. The CDR3 contains 15 residues. As DNA, the CDR3 is TGTGCCAGCTCACCATTTAGCGGGGTGAACACTGAAGCTTTCTTT. It yields the protein CASSPFSGVNTEAFF.

This clone has a handful of counts. The chain carries TRBV7-9 and TRBJ1-2, with a possible D match to TRBD1 (6 bases). Deletions cut 4 bases from V and 7 bases from J, with 16 bases between. The CDR3 has 14 residues. Germline V CDR1 and CDR2: SEHNR, FQNEAQ (reference sequence). The CDR3 sequence is CASSYPSGEGGYTF. In DNA, the CDR3 is TGTGCCAGCAGCTACCCCTCAGGGGAGGGTGGCTACACCTTC.

This clone was seen a few times. This chain links TRBV27 with TRBJ2-1, with D perhaps TRBD2 (5 bases). The V gene's germline CDR1 is MNHEY and CDR2 SMNVEV (reference sequence). The CDR3 loop spans 16 amino acids. Trimming took 5 bases from V and 2 from J, leaving 16 bases between them. The CDR3 loop is CASSEGRWIPYNEQFF. In nucleotides, the CDR3 is TGTGCCAGCAGTGAGGGTAGGTGGATCCCCTACAATGAGCAGTTCTTC.

In DNA, the CDR3 is TGTGCCAGCAGCAAGACTAGCGGCGATTCCTACGAGCAGTACTTC. Its translation: CASSKTSGDSYEQYF. The V gene is TRBV7-2, the J gene TRBJ2-7; 9 bases fit TRBD2. The V gene's germline CDR1 is SGHTA and CDR2 FQGNSA. Trimming took 5 bases from V and 1 from J; bases not matched to a gene: 6. The CDR3 consists of 15 residues.

The chain combines TRBV28 with TRBJ2-1; D gene uncertain. Germline CDR1 reads MDHEN; CDR2 reads SYDVKM. The CDR3 runs to 12 residues. Trimming took off 3 bases at V and 8 bases at J, with 8 bases between the two ends. CDR3 residues: CASSLLADEQFF. The CDR3 region has the DNA TGTGCCAGCAGTTTGTTGGCTGATGAGCAGTTCTTC.